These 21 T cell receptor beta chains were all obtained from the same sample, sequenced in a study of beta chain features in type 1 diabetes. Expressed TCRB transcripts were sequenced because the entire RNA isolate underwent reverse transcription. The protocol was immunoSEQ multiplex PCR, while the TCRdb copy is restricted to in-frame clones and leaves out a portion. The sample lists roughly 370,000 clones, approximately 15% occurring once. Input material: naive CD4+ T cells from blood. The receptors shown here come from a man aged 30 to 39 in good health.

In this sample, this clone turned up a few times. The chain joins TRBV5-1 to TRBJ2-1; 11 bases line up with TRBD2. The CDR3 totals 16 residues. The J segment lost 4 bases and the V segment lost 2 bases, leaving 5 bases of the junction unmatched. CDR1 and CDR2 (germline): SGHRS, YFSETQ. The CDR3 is CASSLHRTSGYNEQFF. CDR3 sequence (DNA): TGCGCCAGCAGCTTACACCGGACTAGCGGGTACAATGAGCAGTTCTTC. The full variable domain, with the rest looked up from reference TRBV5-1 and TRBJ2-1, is KAGVTQTPRYLIKTRGQQVTLSCSPISGHRSVSWYQQTPGQGLQFLFEYFSETQRNKGNFPGRFSGRQFSNSRSEMNVSTLELGDSALYLCASSLHRTSGYNEQFFGPGTRLTVL.

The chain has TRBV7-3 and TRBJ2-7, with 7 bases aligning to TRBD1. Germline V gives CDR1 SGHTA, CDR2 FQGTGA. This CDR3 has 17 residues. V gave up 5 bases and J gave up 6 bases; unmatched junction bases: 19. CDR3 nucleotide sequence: TGTGCCAGCAGCGGAAAAAACTGTAGGACAGGTCCATCCGAGCAGTACGTC. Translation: CASSGKNCRTGPSEQYV.

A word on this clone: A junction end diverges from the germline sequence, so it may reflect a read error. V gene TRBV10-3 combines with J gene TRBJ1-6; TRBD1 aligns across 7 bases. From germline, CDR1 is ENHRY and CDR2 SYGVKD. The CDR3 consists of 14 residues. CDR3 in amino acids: CASSYRGVNSPLHF. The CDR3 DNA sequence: TGTGCCAGCAGTTACAGGGGAGTTAATTCACCCCTCCACTTT.

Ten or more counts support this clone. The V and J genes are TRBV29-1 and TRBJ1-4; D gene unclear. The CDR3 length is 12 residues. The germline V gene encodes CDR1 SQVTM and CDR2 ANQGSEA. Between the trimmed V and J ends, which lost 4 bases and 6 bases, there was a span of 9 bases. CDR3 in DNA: TGCAGCGTTGTGACAACCCATGAAAAACTGTTTTTT. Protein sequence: CSVVTTHEKLFF.

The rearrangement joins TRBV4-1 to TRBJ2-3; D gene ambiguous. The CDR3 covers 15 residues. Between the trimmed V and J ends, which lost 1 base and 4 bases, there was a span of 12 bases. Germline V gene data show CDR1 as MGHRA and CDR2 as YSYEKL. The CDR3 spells CASSQGHGPSDTQYF. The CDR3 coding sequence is TGCGCCAGCAGCCAAGGGCACGGGCCTTCAGATACGCAGTATTTT.

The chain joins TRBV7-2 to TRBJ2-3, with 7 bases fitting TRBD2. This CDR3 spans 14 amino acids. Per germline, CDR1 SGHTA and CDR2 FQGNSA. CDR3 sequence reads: CADRASGGTDTQYF. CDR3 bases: TGTGCAGATCGGGCTAGCGGAGGCACAGATACGCAGTATTTT.

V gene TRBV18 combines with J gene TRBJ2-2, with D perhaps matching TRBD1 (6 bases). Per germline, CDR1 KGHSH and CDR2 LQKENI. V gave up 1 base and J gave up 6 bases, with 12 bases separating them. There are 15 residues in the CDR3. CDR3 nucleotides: TGTGCCAGCTCACCACGTCAACAGGGTCCCGGGGAGCTGTTTTTT. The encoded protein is CASSPRQQGPGELFF.

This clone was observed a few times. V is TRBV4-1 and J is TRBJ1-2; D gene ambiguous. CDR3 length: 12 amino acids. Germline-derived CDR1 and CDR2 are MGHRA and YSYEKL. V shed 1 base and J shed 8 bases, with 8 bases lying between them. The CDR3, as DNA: TGCGCCAGCAGCCAAGTTCTGGAGGGCTACACCTTC. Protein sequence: CASSQVLEGYTF.

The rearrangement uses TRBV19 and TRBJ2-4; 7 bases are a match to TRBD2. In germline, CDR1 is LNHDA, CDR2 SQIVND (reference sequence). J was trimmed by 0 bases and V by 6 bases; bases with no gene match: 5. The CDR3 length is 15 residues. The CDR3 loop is CASRDPGGAKNIQYF. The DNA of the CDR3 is TGTGCCAGTAGGGACCCGGGGGGAGCCAAAAACATTCAGTACTTC.

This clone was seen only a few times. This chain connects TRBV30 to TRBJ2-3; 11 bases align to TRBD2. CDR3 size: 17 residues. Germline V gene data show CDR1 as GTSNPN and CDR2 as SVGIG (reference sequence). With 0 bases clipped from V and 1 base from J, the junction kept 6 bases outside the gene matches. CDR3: CAWSVASGRRGTDTQYF. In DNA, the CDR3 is TGTGCCTGGAGTGTTGCTAGCGGGAGGAGGGGCACAGATACGCAGTATTTT.

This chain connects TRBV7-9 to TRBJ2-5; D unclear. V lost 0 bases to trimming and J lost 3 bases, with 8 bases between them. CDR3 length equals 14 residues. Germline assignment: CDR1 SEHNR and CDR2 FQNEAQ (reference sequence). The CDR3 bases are TGTGCCAGCAGCTTAGCGCCAGTTAAAGAGACCCAGTACTTC. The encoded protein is CASSLAPVKETQYF.

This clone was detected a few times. The CDR3 nucleotides read TGCGCCAGCAGCCCCGACAGGGACTATGGCTACACCTTC. Translating gives CASSPDRDYGYTF. V gene TRBV5-1 combines with J gene TRBJ1-2, with 7 bases lining up with TRBD1. Losses at the gene ends were 4 bases for V and 3 bases for J; bases not matched to a gene: 3. The CDR3 is 13 amino acids. From germline, CDR1 is SGHRS and CDR2 YFSETQ.

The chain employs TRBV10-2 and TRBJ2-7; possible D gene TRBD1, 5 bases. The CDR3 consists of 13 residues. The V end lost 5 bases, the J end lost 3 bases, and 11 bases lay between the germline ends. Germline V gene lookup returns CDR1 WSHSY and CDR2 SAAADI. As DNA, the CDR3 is TGCGCCAGCAGTCCGGACACAGTCTACGAGCAGTACTTC. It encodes CASSPDTVYEQYF.

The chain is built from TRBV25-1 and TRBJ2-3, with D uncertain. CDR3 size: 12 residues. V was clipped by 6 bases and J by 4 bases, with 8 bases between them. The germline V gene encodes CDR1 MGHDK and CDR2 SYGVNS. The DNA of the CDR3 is TGTGCCAGCAGAAGACTTCCAGATACGCAGTATTTT. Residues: CASRRLPDTQYF.

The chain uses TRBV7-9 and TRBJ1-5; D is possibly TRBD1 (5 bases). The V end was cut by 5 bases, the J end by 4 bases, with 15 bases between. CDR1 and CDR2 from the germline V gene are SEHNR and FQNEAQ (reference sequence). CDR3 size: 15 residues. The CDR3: CASSPGAQLNQPQHF. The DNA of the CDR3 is TGTGCCAGCAGCCCCGGGGCGCAGCTAAATCAGCCCCAGCATTTT.

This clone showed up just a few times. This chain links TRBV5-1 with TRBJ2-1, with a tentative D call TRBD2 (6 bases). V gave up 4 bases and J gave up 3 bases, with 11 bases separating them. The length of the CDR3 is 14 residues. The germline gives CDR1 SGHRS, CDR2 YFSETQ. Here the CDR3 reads CASSPGEVYNEQFF. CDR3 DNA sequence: TGCGCCAGCAGCCCGGGGGAGGTCTACAATGAGCAGTTCTTC.

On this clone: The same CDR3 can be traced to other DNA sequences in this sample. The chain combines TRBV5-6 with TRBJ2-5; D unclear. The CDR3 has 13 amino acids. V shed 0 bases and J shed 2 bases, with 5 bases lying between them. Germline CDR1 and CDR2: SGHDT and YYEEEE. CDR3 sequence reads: CASSLGPQETQYF. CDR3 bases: TGTGCCAGCAGCTTGGGACCACAAGAGACCCAGTACTTC.

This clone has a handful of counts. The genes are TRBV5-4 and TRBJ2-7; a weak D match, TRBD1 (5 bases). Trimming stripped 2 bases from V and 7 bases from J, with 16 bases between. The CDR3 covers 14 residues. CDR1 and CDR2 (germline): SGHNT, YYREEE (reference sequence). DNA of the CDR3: TGTGCCAGCAGCTTAGACAGAGCTCTGGGTGAGCAGTACTTC. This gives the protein CASSLDRALGEQYF.

CDR3 amino acids: CSVLIGQGGYGYTF. CDR3 bases: TGCAGCGTTCTCATAGGACAGGGTGGCTATGGCTACACCTTC. The chain carries TRBV29-1 and TRBJ1-2, with 8 bases identical to TRBD1. Germline lookup yields CDR1 SQVTM and CDR2 ANQGSEA. The CDR3 runs 14 residues. The V and J ends lost 5 bases and 4 bases, in that order; junction bases with no gene match: 9.

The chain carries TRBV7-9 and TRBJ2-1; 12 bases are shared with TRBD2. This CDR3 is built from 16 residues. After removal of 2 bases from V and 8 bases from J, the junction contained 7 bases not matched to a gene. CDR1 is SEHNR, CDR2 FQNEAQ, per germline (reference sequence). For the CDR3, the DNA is TGTGCCAGCAGCTTAATCTCTAGCGGGAGGGGCGATGAGCAGTTCTTC. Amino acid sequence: CASSLISSGRGDEQFF.

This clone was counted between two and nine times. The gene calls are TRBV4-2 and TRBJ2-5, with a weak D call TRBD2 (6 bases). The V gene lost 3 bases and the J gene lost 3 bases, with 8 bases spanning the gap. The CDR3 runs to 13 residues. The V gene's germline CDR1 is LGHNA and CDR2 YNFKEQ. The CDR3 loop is CASSQRGEETQYF. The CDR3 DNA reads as TGTGCCAGCAGCCAGCGGGGAGAAGAGACCCAGTACTTC.